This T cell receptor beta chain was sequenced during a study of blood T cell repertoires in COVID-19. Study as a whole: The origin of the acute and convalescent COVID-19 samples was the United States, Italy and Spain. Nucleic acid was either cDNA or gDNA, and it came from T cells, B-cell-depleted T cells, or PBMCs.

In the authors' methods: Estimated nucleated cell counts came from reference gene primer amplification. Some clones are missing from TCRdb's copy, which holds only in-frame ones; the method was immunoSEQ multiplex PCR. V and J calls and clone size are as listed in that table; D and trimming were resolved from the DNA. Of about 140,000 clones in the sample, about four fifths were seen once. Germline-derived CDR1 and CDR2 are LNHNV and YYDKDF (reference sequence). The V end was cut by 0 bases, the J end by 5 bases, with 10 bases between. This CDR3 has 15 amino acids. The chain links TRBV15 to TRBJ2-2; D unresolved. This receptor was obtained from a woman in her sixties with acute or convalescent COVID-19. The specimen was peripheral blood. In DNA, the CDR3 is TGTGCCACCAGCAGAGATCGAACAGCTACCGGGGAGCTGTTTTTT. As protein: CATSRDRTATGELFF.